Following are 14 T cell receptor beta chains from one sample sequenced in a study of neoadjuvant nivolumab and ipilimumab in lung cancer (dated by TCRdb to the early 2020s). Libraries were constructed by the immunoSEQ multiplex PCR assay. Here the immuneACCESS table is served through TCRdb, limited to in-frame sequences with V and J called. Missing clones are a known gap in these copies; in checked studies unresolved V genes cover under half, and the rest lacks a known reason. The sample table holds about 29,000 clones, of which over 80% were seen once. Jointly, the top ten make up around 5.1% of the sample. According to the study, the label for this sample's time point signals: at surgical resection after neoadjuvant nivolumab +/- ipilimumab. The specimen comprised tumor tissue, sampled after neoadjuvant nivolumab, alone or with ipilimumab, at or shortly before surgery. The source is an adult with non-small cell lung cancer.

The genes are TRBV9 and TRBJ1-1; 9 nucleotides line up with TRBD1. CDR1 and CDR2 from the germline V gene are SGDLS and YYNGEE. This CDR3 has 13 amino acids. V was clipped by 3 bases and J by 7 bases; unmatched bases: 4. The CDR3 here is CASSDAGQGEAFF. The CDR3 DNA reads as TGTGCCAGCAGCGATGCGGGACAGGGTGAAGCTTTCTTT.

The chain links TRBV7-2 to TRBJ2-2; 10 bases match TRBD1. This CDR3 is built from 14 residues. With V trimmed by 5 bases and J by 9 bases, 6 bases remained unmatched. Germline lookup yields CDR1 SGHTA and CDR2 FQGNSA. CDR3: CASSPRQGARELFF. CDR3 nucleotides: TGTGCCAGCAGCCCCCGACAGGGGGCCCGGGAGCTGTTTTTT.

The J gene is TRBJ2-3, the V gene TRBV5-4, with D perhaps given as TRBD1 or TRBD2 (5 bases each). Trimming shortened V by 3 bases and J by 1 base, and 21 bases separated the two germline ends. The CDR3 is 18 amino acids. Germline V gives CDR1 SGHNT, CDR2 YYREEE (reference sequence). This CDR3 is CASSSRSGTTSRTDTQYF. CDR3 bases: TGTGCCAGCAGCTCTCGCTCTGGGACGACGAGCCGCACAGATACGCAGTATTTT.

The chain has TRBV18 and TRBJ1-3; D unresolved. CDR1 and CDR2 (germline): KGHSH, LQKENI. V shed 0 bases and J shed 7 bases, with 10 bases lying between them. CDR3 length: 14 residues. The CDR3 DNA reads as TGTGCCAGCTCACCACCGTATAGGACGAACACCATATATTTT. This encodes CASSPPYRTNTIYF.

This chain links TRBV4-2 with TRBJ1-4, with D unclear. This CDR3 has 13 residues. Per the germline V gene, CDR1 is LGHNA and CDR2 is YNFKEQ. V lost 1 base to trimming and J lost 8 bases, with 8 bases between them. The CDR3 nucleotides read TGTGCCAGCAGCCAAGGGTACCGCGAAAAACTGTTTTTT. Protein product: CASSQGYREKLFF.

The chain joins TRBV18 to TRBJ1-5; possibly TRBD1 for D (5 bases). CDR3 size: 13 residues. V lost 5 bases, J lost 5 bases, and 10 bases lay in between. CDR1 and CDR2 (germline): KGHSH, LQKENI. The DNA of the CDR3 is TGTGCCAGCTCATACGACAGTTATCAGCCCCAGCATTTT. This sequence encodes CASSYDSYQPQHF.

The chain joins TRBV7-8 to TRBJ2-3, with 11 bases identical to TRBD1. Germline CDR1 reads SGHVS; CDR2 reads FQNEAQ. Trimming removed 5 bases from V and 4 bases from J; junction bases left unmatched: 8. CDR3 size: 16 residues. The CDR3 loop is CASSLRPGQGADTQYF. The CDR3 region has the DNA TGTGCCAGCAGCCTACGTCCGGGACAGGGGGCAGATACGCAGTATTTT. Using reference TRBV7-8 and TRBJ2-3 for the parts outside the CDR3, the full variable domain is GAGVSQSPRYKVAKRGQDVALRCDPISGHVSLFWYQQALGQGPEFLTYFQNEAQLDKSGLPSDRFFAERPEGSVSTLKIQRTQQEDSAVYLCASSLRPGQGADTQYFGPGTRLTVL.

In its sample, this clone was seen once. The V gene is TRBV10-3, the J gene TRBJ2-2, with D perhaps matching TRBD1 (6 bases). Germline CDR1 ENHRY, CDR2 SYGVKD. CDR3 length: 15 amino acids. Trimming pared 8 bases from V and 7 bases from J, leaving 20 bases between. The CDR3 region has the DNA TGTGCCATCCTCCGGACAGTAGATATCGTCGGGGAGCTGTTTTTT. The encoded protein is CAILRTVDIVGELFF.

The genes are TRBV5-8 and TRBJ1-1; D perhaps matches TRBD1 (5 bases). Trimming left V 2 bases short and J 6 bases short, with 8 bases between. The germline V gene has CDR1 SGHTS and CDR2 YDEGEE. The CDR3 consists of 12 residues. As DNA, the CDR3 is TGTGCCAGCAGCTTCGGGGGATCTGAAGCTTTCTTT. Translated: CASSFGGSEAFF.

The genes are TRBV11-2 and TRBJ2-2; D might be TRBD2 (6 bases). The CDR3 extends over 14 amino acids. The ends were cut back, 5 bases at V and 1 base at J, with 8 bases in the middle. Looked up from germline, CDR1 is SGHAT and CDR2 is FQNNGV. The CDR3 sequence: CASSLSGNTGELFF. In DNA form, the CDR3 reads TGTGCCAGCAGCCTTAGCGGGAACACCGGGGAGCTGTTTTTT.

The J gene is TRBJ2-3, the V gene TRBV9; 14 nucleotides line up with TRBD2. CDR1 is SGDLS, CDR2 YYNGEE, per germline. V gave up 4 bases and J gave up 8 bases; unmatched junction bases: 9. The CDR3 covers 16 residues. The CDR3 bases are TGTGCCAGCAGCCCTCGACTAGCGGGAGGGCCGCGTACGCAGTATTTT. The encoded protein is CASSPRLAGGPRTQYF.

DNA of the CDR3: TGCGCCAGCAGCCAAACTACAGCCATGAACACTGAAGCTTTCTTT. Protein: CASSQTTAMNTEAFF. The chain has TRBV5-1 and TRBJ1-1, with D unresolved. The CDR3 has 15 amino acids. V lost 4 bases, J lost 0 bases, and 13 bases lay in between. Germline CDR1 SGHRS, CDR2 YFSETQ.

The chain uses TRBV7-2 and TRBJ1-1; 8 bases map to TRBD1. This CDR3 contains 15 residues. CDR1 SGHTA and CDR2 FQGNSA come from the germline V gene. With 4 bases clipped from V and 5 bases from J, the junction kept 9 bases outside the gene matches. DNA for the CDR3: TGTGCCAGCAGCTCGACAGGGGAAATTGGAACTGAAGCTTTCTTT. Protein: CASSSTGEIGTEAFF.

The V and J genes are TRBV7-2 and TRBJ2-2, with 7 bases identical to TRBD2. The CDR3 totals 18 residues. Germline-derived CDR1 and CDR2 are SGHTA and FQGNSA. Trimming took 1 base from V and 7 from J; bases not matched to a gene: 15. The CDR3 DNA follows: TGTGCCAGCAGCTTAGTTGTGTTAACGGGAGGACTTAGCGGGGAGCTGTTTTTT. It specifies CASSLVVLTGGLSGELFF.